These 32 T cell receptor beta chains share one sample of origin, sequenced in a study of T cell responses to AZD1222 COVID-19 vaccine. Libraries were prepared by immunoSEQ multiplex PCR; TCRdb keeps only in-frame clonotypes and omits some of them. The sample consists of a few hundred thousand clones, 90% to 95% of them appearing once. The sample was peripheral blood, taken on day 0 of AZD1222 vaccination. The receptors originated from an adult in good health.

CDR3 protein: CASSVVSGRSDTQYF. Written as DNA, the CDR3 is TGTGCCAGCAGCGTAGTTAGCGGGAGGTCAGATACGCAGTATTTT. The gene calls are TRBV9 and TRBJ2-3; 10 bases are a match to TRBD2. J lost 4 bases, V lost 0 bases, and 2 bases had no gene match. The CDR3 has 15 amino acids. Germline V gives CDR1 SGDLS, CDR2 YYNGEE.

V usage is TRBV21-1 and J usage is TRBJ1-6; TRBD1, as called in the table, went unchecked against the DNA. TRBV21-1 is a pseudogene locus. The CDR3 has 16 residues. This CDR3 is CASSDGWAALNSPLHF. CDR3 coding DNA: TGTGCCAGCAGCGACGGTTGGGCAGCCCTAAATTCACCCCTCCACTTT.

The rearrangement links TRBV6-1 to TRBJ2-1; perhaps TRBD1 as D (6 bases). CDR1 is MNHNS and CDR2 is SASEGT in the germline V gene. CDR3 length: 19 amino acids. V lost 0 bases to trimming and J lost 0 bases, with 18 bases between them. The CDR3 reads CASSEAGEQGRLSYNEQFF. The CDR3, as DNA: TGTGCCAGCAGTGAAGCGGGAGAACAGGGAAGGCTCTCCTACAATGAGCAGTTCTTC.

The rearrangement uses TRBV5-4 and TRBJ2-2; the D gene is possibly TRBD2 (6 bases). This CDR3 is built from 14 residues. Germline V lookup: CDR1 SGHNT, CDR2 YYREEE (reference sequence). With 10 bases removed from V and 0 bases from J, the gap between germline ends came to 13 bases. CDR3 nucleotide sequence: TGTGCCTTCGGCGGGGTATCGAACACCGGGGAGCTGTTTTTT. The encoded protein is CAFGGVSNTGELFF.

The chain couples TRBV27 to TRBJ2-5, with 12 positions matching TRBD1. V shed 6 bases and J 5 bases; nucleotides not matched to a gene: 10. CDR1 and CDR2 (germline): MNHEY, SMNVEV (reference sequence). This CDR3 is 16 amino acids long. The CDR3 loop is CASSPRGQGARETQYF. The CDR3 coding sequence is TGTGCCAGCAGCCCTCGGGGACAGGGGGCGCGGGAGACCCAGTACTTC.

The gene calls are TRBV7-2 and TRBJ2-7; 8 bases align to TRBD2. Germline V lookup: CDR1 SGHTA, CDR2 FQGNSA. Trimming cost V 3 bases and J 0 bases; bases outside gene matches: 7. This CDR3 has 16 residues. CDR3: CASSLRAGALSYEQYF. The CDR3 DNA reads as TGTGCCAGCAGCTTGCGAGCGGGAGCCCTCTCCTACGAGCAGTACTTC.

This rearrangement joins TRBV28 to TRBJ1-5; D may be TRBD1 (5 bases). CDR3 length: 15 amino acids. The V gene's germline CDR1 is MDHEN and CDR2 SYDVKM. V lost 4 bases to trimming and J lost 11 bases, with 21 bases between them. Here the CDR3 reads CASSSAGGGFLSQHF. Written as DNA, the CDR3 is TGTGCCAGCAGTTCCGCGGGGGGTGGGTTTTTGTCCCAGCATTTT.

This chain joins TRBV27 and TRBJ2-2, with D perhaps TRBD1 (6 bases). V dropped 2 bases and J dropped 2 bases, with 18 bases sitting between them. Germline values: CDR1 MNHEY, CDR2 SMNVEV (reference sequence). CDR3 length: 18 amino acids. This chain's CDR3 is CASSLLGTSSINTGELFF. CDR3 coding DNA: TGTGCCAGCAGTTTACTTGGGACATCAAGTATAAACACCGGGGAGCTGTTTTTT.

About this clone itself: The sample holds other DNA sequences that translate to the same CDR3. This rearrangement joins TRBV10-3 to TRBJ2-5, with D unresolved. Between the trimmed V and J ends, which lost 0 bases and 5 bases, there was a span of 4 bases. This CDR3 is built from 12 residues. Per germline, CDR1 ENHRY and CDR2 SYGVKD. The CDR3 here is CAISESRETQYF. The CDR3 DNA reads TGTGCCATCAGTGAGTCGAGGGAGACCCAGTACTTC.

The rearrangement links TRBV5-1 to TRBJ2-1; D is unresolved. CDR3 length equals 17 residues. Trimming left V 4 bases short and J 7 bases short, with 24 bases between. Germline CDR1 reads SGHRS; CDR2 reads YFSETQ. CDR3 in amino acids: CASSPAGRQRVSNEQFF. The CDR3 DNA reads TGCGCCAGCAGCCCGGCCGGACGGCAAAGGGTTTCAAATGAGCAGTTCTTC.

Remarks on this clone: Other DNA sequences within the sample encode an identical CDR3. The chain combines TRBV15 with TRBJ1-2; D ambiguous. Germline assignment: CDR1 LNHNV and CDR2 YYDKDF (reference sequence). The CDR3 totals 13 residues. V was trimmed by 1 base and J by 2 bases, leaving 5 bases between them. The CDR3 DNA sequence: TGTGCCACCAGCAGAGTCGGGAACTATGGCTACACCTTC. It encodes CATSRVGNYGYTF.

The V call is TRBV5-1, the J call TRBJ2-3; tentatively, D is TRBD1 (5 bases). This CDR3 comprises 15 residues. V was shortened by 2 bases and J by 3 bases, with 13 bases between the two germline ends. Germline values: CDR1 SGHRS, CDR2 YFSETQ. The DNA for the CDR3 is TGCGCCAGCAGCTTCTTAGCCTCAGGGACAGATACGCAGTATTTT. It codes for CASSFLASGTDTQYF.

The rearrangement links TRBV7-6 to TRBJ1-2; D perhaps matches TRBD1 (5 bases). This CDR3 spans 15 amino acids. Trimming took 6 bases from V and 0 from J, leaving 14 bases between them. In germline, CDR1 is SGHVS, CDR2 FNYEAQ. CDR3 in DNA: TGTGCCAGCAGTCCCCAGAGACAGCCTAACTATGGCTACACCTTC. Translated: CASSPQRQPNYGYTF.

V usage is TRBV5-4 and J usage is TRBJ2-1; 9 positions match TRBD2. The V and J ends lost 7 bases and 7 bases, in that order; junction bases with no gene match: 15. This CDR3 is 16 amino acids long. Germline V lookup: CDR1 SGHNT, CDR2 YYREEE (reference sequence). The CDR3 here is CASDTKAGGPRNEQFF. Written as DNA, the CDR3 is TGTGCCAGCGACACGAAAGCGGGGGGCCCTAGAAATGAGCAGTTCTTC.

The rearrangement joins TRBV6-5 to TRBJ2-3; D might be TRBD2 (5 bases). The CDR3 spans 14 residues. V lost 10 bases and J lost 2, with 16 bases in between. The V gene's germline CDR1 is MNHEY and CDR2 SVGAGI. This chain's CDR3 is CAISREHDTDTQYF. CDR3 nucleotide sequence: TGTGCCATCTCGAGGGAACATGACACAGATACGCAGTATTTT.

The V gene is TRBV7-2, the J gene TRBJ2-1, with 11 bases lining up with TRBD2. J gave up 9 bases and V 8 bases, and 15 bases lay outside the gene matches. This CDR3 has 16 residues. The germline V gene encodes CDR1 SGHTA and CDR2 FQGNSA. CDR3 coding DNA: TGTGCCAGCTCCTCGGTAGCGGGAGGGCCTAGGGTTGAGCAGTTCTTC. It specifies CASSSVAGGPRVEQFF.

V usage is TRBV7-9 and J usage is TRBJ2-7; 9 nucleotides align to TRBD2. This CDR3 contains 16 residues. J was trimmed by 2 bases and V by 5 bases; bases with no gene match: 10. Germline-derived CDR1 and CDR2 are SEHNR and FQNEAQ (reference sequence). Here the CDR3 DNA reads TGTGCCAGCAGCCCTGGCACTAGCGGGCAGGCCTACGAGCAGTACTTC. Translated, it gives CASSPGTSGQAYEQYF.

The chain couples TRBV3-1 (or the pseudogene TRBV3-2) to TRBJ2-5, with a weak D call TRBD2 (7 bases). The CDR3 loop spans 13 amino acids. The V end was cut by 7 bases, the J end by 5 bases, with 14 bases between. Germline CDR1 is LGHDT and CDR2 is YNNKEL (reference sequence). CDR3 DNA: TGTGCCAGCAATGGGAGGGGGAAGGAGACCCAGTACTTC. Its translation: CASNGRGKETQYF.

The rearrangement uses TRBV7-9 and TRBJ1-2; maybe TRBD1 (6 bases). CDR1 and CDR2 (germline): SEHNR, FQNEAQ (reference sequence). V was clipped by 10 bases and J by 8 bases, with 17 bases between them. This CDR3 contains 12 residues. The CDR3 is CATSRGLAGYTF. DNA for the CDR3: TGTGCCACCTCAAGGGGGTTGGCCGGCTACACCTTC. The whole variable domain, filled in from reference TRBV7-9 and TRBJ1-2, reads DTGVSQNPRHKITKRGQNVTFRCDPISEHNRLYWYRQTLGQGPEFLTYFQNEAQLEKSRLLSDRFSAERPKGSFSTLEIQRTEQGDSAMYLCATSRGLAGYTFGSGTRLTVV.

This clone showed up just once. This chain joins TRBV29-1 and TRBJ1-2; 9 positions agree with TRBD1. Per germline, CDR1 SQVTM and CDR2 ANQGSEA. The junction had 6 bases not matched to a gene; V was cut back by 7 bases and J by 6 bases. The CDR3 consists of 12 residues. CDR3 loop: CSGKGQGDGYTF. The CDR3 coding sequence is TGCAGCGGGAAGGGACAGGGCGATGGCTACACCTTC.

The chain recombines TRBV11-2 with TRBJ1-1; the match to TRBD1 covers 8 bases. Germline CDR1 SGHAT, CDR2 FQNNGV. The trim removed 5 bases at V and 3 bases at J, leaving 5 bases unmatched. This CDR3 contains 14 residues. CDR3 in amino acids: CASSVDREDTEAFF. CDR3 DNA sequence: TGTGCCAGCAGCGTGGACAGGGAGGACACTGAAGCTTTCTTT.

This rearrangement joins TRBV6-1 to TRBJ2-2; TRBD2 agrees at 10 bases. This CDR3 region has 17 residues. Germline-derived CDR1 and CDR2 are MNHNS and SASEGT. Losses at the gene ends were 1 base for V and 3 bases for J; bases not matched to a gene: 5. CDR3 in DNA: TGTGCCAGCAGTGAAGTGAGCGGGAGGGCCGACACCGGGGAGCTGTTTTTT. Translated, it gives CASSEVSGRADTGELFF.

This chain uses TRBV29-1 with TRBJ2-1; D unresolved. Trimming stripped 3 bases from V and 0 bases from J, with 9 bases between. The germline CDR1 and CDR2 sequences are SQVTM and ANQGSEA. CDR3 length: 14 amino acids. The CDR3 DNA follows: TGCAGCGTTGATGGGCGGAGCTCCTACAATGAGCAGTTCTTC. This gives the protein CSVDGRSSYNEQFF.

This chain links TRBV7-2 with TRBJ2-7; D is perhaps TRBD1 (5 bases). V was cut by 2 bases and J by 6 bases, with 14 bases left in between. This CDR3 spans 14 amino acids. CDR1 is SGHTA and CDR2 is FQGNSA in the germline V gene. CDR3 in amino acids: CASSLSRAVGEQYF. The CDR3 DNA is TGTGCCAGCAGCTTATCCAGGGCGGTTGGCGAGCAGTACTTC.

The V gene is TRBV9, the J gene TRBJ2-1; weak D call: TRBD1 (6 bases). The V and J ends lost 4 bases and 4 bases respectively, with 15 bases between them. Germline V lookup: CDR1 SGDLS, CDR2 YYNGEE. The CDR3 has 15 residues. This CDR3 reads CASSLGQRGYNEQFF. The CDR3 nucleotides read TGTGCCAGCAGCCTGGGTCAGAGGGGGTACAATGAGCAGTTCTTC.

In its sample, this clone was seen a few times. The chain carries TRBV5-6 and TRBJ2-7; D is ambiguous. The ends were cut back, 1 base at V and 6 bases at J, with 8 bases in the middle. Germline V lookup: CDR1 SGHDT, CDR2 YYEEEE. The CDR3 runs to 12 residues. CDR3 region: CASSLKGLEQYF. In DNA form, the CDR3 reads TGTGCCAGCAGCTTGAAAGGGCTCGAGCAGTACTTC.

The CDR3 here is CASSKKGTDYEQYF. As DNA, the CDR3 is TGTGCCAGCAGCAAAAAAGGGACCGACTACGAGCAGTACTTC. V and J are TRBV6-5 and TRBJ2-7, with D possibly being TRBD1 or TRBD2 (5 bases each). The CDR3 loop spans 14 amino acids. The germline V gene encodes CDR1 MNHEY and CDR2 SVGAGI. The V end was cut by 6 bases, the J end by 3 bases, with 15 bases between.

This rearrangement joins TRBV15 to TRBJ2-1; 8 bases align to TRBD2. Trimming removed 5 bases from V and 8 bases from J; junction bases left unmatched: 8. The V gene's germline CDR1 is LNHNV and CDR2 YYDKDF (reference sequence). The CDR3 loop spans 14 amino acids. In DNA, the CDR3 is TGTGCCACCAGCCGGGGGGGCCAATTGTATGAGCAGTTCTTC. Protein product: CATSRGGQLYEQFF.

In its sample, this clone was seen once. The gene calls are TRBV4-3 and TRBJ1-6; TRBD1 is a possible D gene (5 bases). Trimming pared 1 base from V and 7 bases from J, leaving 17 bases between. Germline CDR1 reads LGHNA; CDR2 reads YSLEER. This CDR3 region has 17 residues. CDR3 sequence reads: CASSQGSVGRGNSPLHF. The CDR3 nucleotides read TGCGCCAGCAGCCAAGGTTCGGTGGGGCGCGGAAATTCACCCCTCCACTTT.

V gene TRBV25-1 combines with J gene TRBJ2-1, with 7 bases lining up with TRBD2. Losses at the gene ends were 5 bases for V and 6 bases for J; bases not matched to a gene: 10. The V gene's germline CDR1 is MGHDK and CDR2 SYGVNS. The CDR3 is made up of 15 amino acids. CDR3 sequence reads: CASSPASGELNEQFF. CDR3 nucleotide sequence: TGTGCCAGCAGTCCGGCTAGCGGAGAACTCAATGAGCAGTTCTTC.

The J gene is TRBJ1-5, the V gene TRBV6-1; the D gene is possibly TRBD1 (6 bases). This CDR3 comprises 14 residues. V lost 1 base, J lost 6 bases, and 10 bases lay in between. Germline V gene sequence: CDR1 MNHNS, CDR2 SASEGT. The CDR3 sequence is CASSEVGGTQPQHF. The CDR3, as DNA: TGTGCCAGCAGTGAAGTGGGGGGCACTCAGCCCCAGCATTTT.

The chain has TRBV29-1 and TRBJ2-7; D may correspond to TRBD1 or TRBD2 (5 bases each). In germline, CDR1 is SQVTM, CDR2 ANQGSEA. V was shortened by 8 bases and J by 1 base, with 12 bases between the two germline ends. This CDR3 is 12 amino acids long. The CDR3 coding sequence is TGCAGCATTGGGGACCAATCCTACGAGCAGTACTTC. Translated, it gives CSIGDQSYEQYF.